These 13 T cell receptor beta chains came from one sample sequenced in a study of T-cell memory formation after mild COVID-19. MiXCR was run by TCRdb on the 5' RACE reads, yielding one entry per CDR3 protein. Of around 250,000 distinct CDR3 sequences in the sample, around 15% were seen once. Sequencing was carried out using PBMCs or a T cell subset sorted from them (not recorded which). The receptors were gathered from a man between 18 and 35 years old who had mild COVID-19 (a few samples of this study predate the infection). Cell type and time point are not known.

This clonotype was counted ten times or more. The chain combines TRBV5-1 with TRBJ1-3; a weak D match, TRBD1 (5 bases). Per germline, CDR1 SGHRS and CDR2 YFSETQ. The CDR3 has 16 residues. V was cut by 2 bases and J by 0 bases, with 12 bases left in between. The CDR3 nucleotides read TGCGCCAGCAGCTTACGGGGCCGCGACTCTGGAAACACCATATATTTT. This encodes CASSLRGRDSGNTIYF.

CDR3 in amino acids: CSARDPQAHSNQPQHF. The CDR3 DNA follows: TGCAGTGCTAGAGATCCCCAGGCCCATAGCAATCAGCCCCAGCATTTT. The chain links TRBV20-1 to TRBJ1-5, with unresolved D. CDR3 size: 16 residues. V shed 0 bases and J shed 0 bases, with 12 bases lying between them. Germline V CDR1 and CDR2: DFQATT, SNEGSKA (reference sequence).

V and J are TRBV7-8 and TRBJ2-3, with 7 bases aligning to TRBD1. The CDR3 spans 15 residues. Germline CDR1 is SGHVS and CDR2 is FQNEAQ. V dropped 2 bases and J dropped 1; count of bases not matched to a gene: 3. CDR3 coding DNA: TGTGCCAGCAGCTTACCCCAGGGGGGCACAGATACGCAGTATTTT. This encodes CASSLPQGGTDTQYF.

The chain uses TRBV19 and TRBJ2-7, with 9 positions matching TRBD2. This CDR3 is 14 amino acids long. The junction had 6 bases not matched to a gene; V was cut back by 2 bases and J by 7 bases. Germline loops: CDR1 LNHDA, CDR2 SQIVND (reference sequence). DNA of the CDR3: TGTGCCAGTAGTATAAATTCAGCGGGAGGAGAGCAGTACTTC. As protein: CASSINSAGGEQYF.

A few counts support this clonotype. V usage is TRBV4-1 and J usage is TRBJ2-3, with D maybe TRBD2 (5 bases). The CDR3 sequence is 15 residues long. Germline CDR1 is MGHRA and CDR2 is YSYEKL. V dropped 4 bases and J dropped 0 bases, with 11 bases sitting between them. CDR3 nucleotides: TGCGCCAGCAGCCGGGTGGGAGCCAGCACAGATACGCAGTATTTT. It yields the protein CASSRVGASTDTQYF.

This clonotype was recorded a few times. The chain uses TRBV27 and TRBJ1-2; D remains unclear. Germline CDR1 MNHEY, CDR2 SMNVEV (reference sequence). The V and J ends lost 6 bases and 6 bases respectively, with 14 bases between them. This CDR3 region has 13 residues. In DNA, the CDR3 is TGTGCCAGCAGCCTCGGCTTACGCGATGGCTACACCTTC. Translated: CASSLGLRDGYTF.

This clonotype was detected a few times. The chain joins TRBV12-3 or TRBV12-4 to TRBJ2-3; 12 nucleotides align to TRBD1. The CDR3 runs 16 residues. V dropped 3 bases and J dropped 5; count of bases not matched to a gene: 6. The CDR3 coding sequence is TGTGCCAGCAGTTTCCCGGGACAGGGGGCCGAAGATACGCAGTATTTT. This translates into CASSFPGQGAEDTQYF.

The chain combines TRBV7-2 with TRBJ1-1; 10 nucleotides match TRBD1. V gave up 5 bases and J gave up 10 bases; unmatched junction bases: 10. Per germline, CDR1 SGHTA and CDR2 FQGNSA. The CDR3 has 14 amino acids. The CDR3 coding sequence is TGTGCCAGCAGCCCACTTGGGACAGGGGTTTCAGCTTTCTTT. Translating it yields CASSPLGTGVSAFF. Drawing the rest from reference TRBV7-2 and TRBJ1-1, the complete variable domain is GAGVSQSPSNKVTEKGKDVELRCDPISGHTALYWYRQSLGQGLEFLIYFQGNSAPDKSGLPSDRFSAERTGGSVSTLTIQRTQQEDSAVYLCASSPLGTGVSAFFGQGTRLTVV.

V is TRBV12-3 or TRBV12-4 and J is TRBJ1-6; TRBD1 matches 8 bases. The trim removed 2 bases at V and 7 bases at J, leaving 7 bases unmatched. The CDR3 covers 16 residues. The CDR3 sequence: CASSLRSGGENSPLHF. The CDR3 DNA follows: TGTGCCAGCAGTTTACGTTCAGGGGGCGAGAATTCACCCCTCCACTTT.

The table lists this clonotype with many counts. The V and J genes are TRBV5-1 and TRBJ2-1; D ambiguous. The length of the CDR3 is 15 residues. Trimming removed 0 bases from V and 5 bases from J, with 12 bases in between. Germline assignment: CDR1 SGHRS and CDR2 YFSETQ. The CDR3 bases are TGCGCCAGCAGCTTGGCAGTCCTAACAAACAATGAGCAGTTCTTC. It is translated as CASSLAVLTNNEQFF.

The rearrangement joins TRBV28 to TRBJ1-3; D might be TRBD1 (6 bases). The CDR3 spans 14 residues. Germline-derived CDR1 and CDR2 are MDHEN and SYDVKM. The V end was cut by 5 bases, the J end by 4 bases, with 12 bases between. The CDR3 here is CASSQGMAGNTIYF. CDR3 nucleotide sequence: TGTGCCAGCAGTCAGGGGATGGCAGGAAACACCATATATTTT.

In this sample, this clonotype turned up a few times. The chain has TRBV5-1 and TRBJ1-3, with D hard to call. With 4 bases removed from V and 0 bases from J, the gap between germline ends came to 8 bases. Germline V gene sequence: CDR1 SGHRS, CDR2 YFSETQ. CDR3 length: 14 residues. CDR3 sequence: CASSPDLSGNTIYF. The CDR3 DNA is TGCGCCAGCAGCCCGGACCTCTCTGGAAACACCATATATTTT.

This CDR3 reads CASSLDRGNSPLHF. As DNA, the CDR3 is TGTGCCAGCAGTCTAGACAGGGGTAATTCACCCCTCCACTTT. The chain couples TRBV6-6 to TRBJ1-6, with 8 positions matching TRBD1. This CDR3 is built from 14 residues. Germline assignment: CDR1 MNHNY and CDR2 SVGAGI (reference sequence). V lost 5 bases and J lost 6; bases outside the gene matches: 3.